The following is a T cell receptor beta chain sequence with its context. A much larger clone differs by one base, so this may be a read error. The sample comes from a study of blood T cells in healthy people across ages. The authors ran a second PCR of roughly 6 to 12 cycles using a sample-barcoded 5' primer and a J-beta primer mix. TCRdb passed the 5' RACE reads through MiXCR, listing each CDR3 protein once. The repertoire has 1 million to 1.2 million distinct CDR3 sequences, 35% to 40% of them found once; the top ten carry about an eighth. The CDR3 sequence is 14 residues long. Germline V gives CDR1 MGHRA, CDR2 YSYEKL.

The sample consisted of blood. The chain couples TRBV4-1 to TRBJ2-3; D ambiguous. The receptor was isolated from a man between 18 and 29 years old in good health. The CDR3 nucleotides read TGCGCCGGCAGCCGCGGCCCCGACACAGATACGCAGTATTTT. Its translation is CAGSRGPDTDTQYF.